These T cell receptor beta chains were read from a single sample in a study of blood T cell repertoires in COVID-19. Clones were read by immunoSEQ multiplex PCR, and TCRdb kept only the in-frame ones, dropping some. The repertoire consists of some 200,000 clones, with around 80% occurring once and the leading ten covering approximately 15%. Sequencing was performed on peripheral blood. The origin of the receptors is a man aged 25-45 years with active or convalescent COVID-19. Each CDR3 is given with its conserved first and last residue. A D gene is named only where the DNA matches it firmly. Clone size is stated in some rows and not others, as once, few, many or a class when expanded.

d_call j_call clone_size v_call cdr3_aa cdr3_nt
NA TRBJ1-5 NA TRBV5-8 CASSSGFRNQPQHF TGTGCCAGCAGTTCGGGGTTCCGCAATCAGCCCCAGCATTTT
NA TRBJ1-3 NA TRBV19 CASTSTGHSGNTIYF TGTGCCAGTACCTCTACAGGCCACTCTGGAAACACCATATATTTT
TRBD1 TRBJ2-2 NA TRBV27 CASSFPGAGGDGELFF TGTGCCAGCAGTTTCCCTGGTGCAGGGGGAGACGGGGAGCTGTTTTTT
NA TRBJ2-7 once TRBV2 CASSYSYEQYF TGTGCCAGCAGCTACTCCTACGAGCAGTACTTC
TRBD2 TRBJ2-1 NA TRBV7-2 CASSTLAGGPYEQFF TGTGCCAGCAGCACCCTGGCGGGGGGGCCGTATGAGCAGTTCTTC
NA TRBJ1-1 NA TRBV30 CAWAMGGKAFF TGTGCCTGGGCAATGGGGGGGAAAGCTTTCTTT
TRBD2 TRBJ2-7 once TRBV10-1 CARRGGGSSYEQYF TGCGCCCGCCGTGGGGGGGGGAGCTCCTACGAGCAGTACTTC
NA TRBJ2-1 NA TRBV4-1 CASSQEGGLYNEQFF TGCGCCAGCAGCCAAGAAGGCGGGTTGTACAATGAGCAGTTCTTC
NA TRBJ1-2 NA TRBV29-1 CSVVGDWGYTF TGCAGCGTTGTCGGTGACTGGGGCTACACCTTC
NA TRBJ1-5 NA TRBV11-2 CASSPRGRGPLSDDQPQHF TGTGCCAGCAGCCCTAGAGGCAGGGGACCTTTGAGCGACGATCAGCCCCAGCATTTT
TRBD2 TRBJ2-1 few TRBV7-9 CASSLTSGSINEQFF TGTGCCAGCAGCTTAACTAGCGGGAGTATCAATGAGCAGTTCTTC
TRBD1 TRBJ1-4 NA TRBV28 CASSPGQGEKLFF TGTGCCAGCAGTCCTGGACAGGGCGAAAAACTGTTTTTT
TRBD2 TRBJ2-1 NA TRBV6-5 CATAPSGRGNEQFF TGTGCCACGGCACCTAGCGGGAGAGGTAATGAGCAGTTCTTC
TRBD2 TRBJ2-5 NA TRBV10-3 CAIQRGLAQETQYF TGTGCCATTCAGCGGGGACTAGCCCAAGAGACCCAGTACTTC
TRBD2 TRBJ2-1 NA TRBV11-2 CASSPRQAGVFGEQFF TGTGCCAGCAGCCCGAGGCAAGCGGGAGTTTTCGGTGAGCAGTTCTTC
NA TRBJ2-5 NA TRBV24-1 CATSDTGLAGTQYF TGTGCCACCAGTGATACCGGCCTGGCGGGGACCCAGTACTTC
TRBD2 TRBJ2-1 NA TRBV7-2 CASSLAESGGGYNEQFF TGTGCCAGCAGCTTAGCGGAGAGCGGGGGGGGATACAATGAGCAGTTCTTC
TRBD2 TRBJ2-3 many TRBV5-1 CASSSLTSGVSDTQYF TGCGCCAGCAGCTCGTTGACTAGCGGGGTCTCAGATACGCAGTATTTT
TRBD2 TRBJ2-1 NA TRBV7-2 CASSIGGVYNEQFF TGTGCCAGCAGCATCGGGGGGGTCTACAATGAGCAGTTCTTC
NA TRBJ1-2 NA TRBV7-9 CASSLGQPDYGYTF TGTGCCAGCAGCTTAGGGCAACCAGACTATGGCTACACCTTC
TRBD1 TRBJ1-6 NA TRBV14 CASSQGQGAFSPLHF TGTGCCAGCAGCCAGGGACAGGGGGCGTTTTCACCCCTCCACTTT
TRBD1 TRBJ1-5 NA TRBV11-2 CASSLGQGNQPQHF TGTGCCAGCAGCTTAGGACAGGGAAATCAGCCCCAGCATTTT
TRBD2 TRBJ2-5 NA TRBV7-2 CASSPPGGGPQTQYF TGTGCCAGCAGCCCCCCAGGCGGGGGGCCTCAGACCCAGTACTTC
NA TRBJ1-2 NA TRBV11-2 CASSLELDGYTF TGTGCCAGCAGCTTAGAACTGGATGGCTACACCTTC
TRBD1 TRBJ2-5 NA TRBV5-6 CASSFLTRGQETQYF TGTGCCAGCAGCTTTTTAACCAGGGGGCAAGAGACCCAGTACTTC
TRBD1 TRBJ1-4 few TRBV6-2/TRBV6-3 CASSYGQGEKLFF TGTGCCAGCAGTTACGGACAGGGGGAAAAACTGTTTTTT
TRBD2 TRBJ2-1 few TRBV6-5 CASRAGTSGGNEQFF TGTGCCAGCAGGGCCGGGACTAGCGGGGGCAATGAGCAGTTCTTC
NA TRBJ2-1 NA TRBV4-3 CASSPLGANEQFF TGCGCCAGCAGCCCACTGGGGGCCAATGAGCAGTTCTTC
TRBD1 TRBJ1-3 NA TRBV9 CASSPQGVFGNTIYF TGTGCCAGCAGCCCCCAGGGGGTATTTGGAAACACCATATATTTT
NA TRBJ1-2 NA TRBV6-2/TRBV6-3 CASSYASGFSGYTF TGTGCCAGCAGTTACGCTTCAGGGTTCTCTGGCTACACCTTC
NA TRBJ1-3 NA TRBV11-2 CASSLDYSSGNTIYF TGTGCCAGCAGCTTAGATTACAGCTCTGGAAACACCATATATTTT